These 26 T cell receptor beta chains share one sample of origin, sequenced in a study of CD8 T cells in ankylosing spondylitis. Study-wide points: Apparently characteristic of ankylosing spondylitis blood was a TCR beta motif (fewer than ten highly homologous variants).

Each CDR3 protein gets one entry after TCRdb re-called the 5' RACE reads with MiXCR. The data show about 220,000 distinct CDR3 sequences, with roughly 6.6% seen just once and 12% to 15% held by the top ten. No antigen has been assigned to these receptors. Input material: blood, either unsorted or a sorted T cell fraction (not recorded which). All receptors derive from a male donor with ankylosing spondylitis.

This clonotype has only a few counts. A single base separates this from a much larger clone, so it may be a read error. V gene TRBV6-5 combines with J gene TRBJ2-1; D is unclear. Trimming pared 3 bases from V and 4 bases from J, leaving 4 bases between. The germline V gene has CDR1 MNHEY and CDR2 SVGAGI. The CDR3 consists of 12 residues. The CDR3 sequence: CASSYGYNEQFF. CDR3 nucleotides: TGTGCCAGCAGTTATGGGTACAATGAGCAGTTCTTC.

This clonotype was recorded many times. The chain combines TRBV6-5 with TRBJ2-7, with 8 positions matching TRBD1. The J segment lost 5 bases and the V segment lost 4 bases, leaving 10 bases of the junction unmatched. The CDR3 has 15 amino acids. CDR1 and CDR2 (germline): MNHEY, SVGAGI. This chain's CDR3 is CASSFLGQGGDEQYF. In nucleotides, the CDR3 is TGTGCCAGCAGTTTCCTTGGACAGGGTGGGGACGAGCAGTACTTC.

The sample holds many counts of this clonotype. This chain links TRBV6-1 with TRBJ2-7; 9 bases line up with TRBD1. The CDR3 sequence is 14 residues long. Per germline, CDR1 MNHNS and CDR2 SASEGT. The J segment lost 2 bases and the V segment lost 6 bases, leaving 5 bases of the junction unmatched. This chain's CDR3 is CASSLDRGPYEQYF. DNA of the CDR3: TGTGCCAGCAGCTTGGACAGGGGACCCTACGAGCAGTACTTC.

This clonotype has a count of ten or more. This chain links TRBV9 with TRBJ1-5; perhaps TRBD1 as D (6 bases). The germline CDR1 and CDR2 sequences are SGDLS and YYNGEE. This CDR3 spans 15 amino acids. Trimming shortened V by 4 bases and J by 2 bases, and 13 bases separated the two germline ends. This CDR3 reads CASSLSEGGNQPQHF. CDR3 coding DNA: TGTGCCAGCAGCCTCTCGGAGGGGGGCAATCAGCCCCAGCATTTT. The full variable domain, completed using reference TRBV9 and TRBJ1-5, is DSGVTQTPKHLITATGQRVTLRCSPRSGDLSVYWYQQSLDQGLQFLIQYYNGEERAKGNILERFSAQQFPDLHSELNLSSLELGDSALYFCASSLSEGGNQPQHFGDGTRLSIL.

This clonotype was detected only a few times. The chain links TRBV6-2 or TRBV6-3 to TRBJ2-1; D may be TRBD2 (5 bases). V shed 0 bases and J shed 3 bases, with 12 bases lying between them. CDR1 and CDR2 from the germline V gene are MNHEY and SVGEGT. The CDR3 spans 16 residues. DNA of the CDR3: TGTGCCAGCAGTTACTCAGGTCGACTAAGCTACAATGAGCAGTTCTTC. Translated, it gives CASSYSGRLSYNEQFF.

In this sample, this clonotype turned up many times. This chain uses TRBV6-1 with TRBJ1-5; D unresolved. Germline V gene lookup returns CDR1 MNHNS and CDR2 SASEGT. The ends were cut back, 5 bases at V and 6 bases at J, with 11 bases in the middle. The CDR3 spans 13 residues. The CDR3 coding sequence is TGTGCCAGCAGTCTGTTGTCAGGTCAGCCCCAGCATTTT. Translated, it gives CASSLLSGQPQHF.

This clonotype was detected a few times. CDR3 DNA sequence: TGTGCCAGCAGCTTAGGCGGCAACGTCCTGACTTTC. Translation gives CASSLGGNVLTF. The rearrangement joins TRBV7-9 to TRBJ2-6; D is ambiguous. There are 12 residues in the CDR3. The germline CDR1 and CDR2 sequences are SEHNR and FQNEAQ (reference sequence). V dropped 1 base and J dropped 9 bases, with 4 bases sitting between them.

The chain recombines TRBV20-1 with TRBJ2-3, with no clear D. Germline values: CDR1 DFQATT, CDR2 SNEGSKA (reference sequence). V was pared by 3 bases and J by 5 bases, with 9 bases between. The CDR3 sequence is 12 residues long. This chain's CDR3 is CSARRSKDTQYF. The CDR3 region has the DNA TGCAGTGCTAGGCGTTCCAAAGATACGCAGTATTTT.

The chain couples TRBV18 to TRBJ1-1; 9 nucleotides agree with TRBD1. Trimming at V came to 4 bases and at J to 3 bases, leaving 6 bases not matched to a gene. The CDR3 contains 15 residues. Germline loops: CDR1 KGHSH, CDR2 LQKENI. The CDR3 nucleotides read TGTGCCAGCTCACACGGGACAGGGAGGGACACTGAAGCTTTCTTT. This codes for CASSHGTGRDTEAFF.

This clonotype was found many times. The V and J genes are TRBV20-1 and TRBJ2-5; 8 bases align to TRBD1. Germline values: CDR1 DFQATT, CDR2 SNEGSKA (reference sequence). After removal of 4 bases from V and 5 bases from J, the junction contained 9 bases not matched to a gene. The CDR3 runs to 14 residues. The CDR3 protein is CSATYRTGFETQYF. The CDR3 nucleotides read TGCAGTGCTACTTATAGGACAGGGTTCGAGACCCAGTACTTC.

This clonotype showed up just a few times. The chain couples TRBV27 to TRBJ2-1; tentative D call: TRBD1 (6 bases). The germline V and J ends were trimmed by 6 bases and 0 bases, with 15 bases remaining between them. This CDR3 spans 16 amino acids. The germline V gene has CDR1 MNHEY and CDR2 SMNVEV (reference sequence). Written as DNA, the CDR3 is TGTGCCAGCAGCCTGAACAGGGTCCCCTCCTACAATGAGCAGTTCTTC. Translated, it gives CASSLNRVPSYNEQFF.

This clonotype has a count of ten or more. The chain couples TRBV27 to TRBJ2-5, with 10 bases aligning to TRBD1. This CDR3 is built from 14 residues. V shed 5 bases and J 4 bases; nucleotides not matched to a gene: 4. The germline CDR1 and CDR2 sequences are MNHEY and SMNVEV (reference sequence). CDR3: CASSDRGLGETQYF. Written as DNA, the CDR3 is TGTGCCAGCAGTGACAGGGGGCTGGGAGAGACCCAGTACTTC.

This clonotype was observed many times. V gene TRBV9 combines with J gene TRBJ1-2; D gene ambiguous. V lost 0 bases, J lost 3 bases, and 6 bases lay in between. Germline CDR1 SGDLS, CDR2 YYNGEE. The CDR3 runs to 13 residues. DNA of the CDR3: TGTGCCAGCAGCGTAGCCCAGGACTATGGCTACACCTTC. Translating it yields CASSVAQDYGYTF.

This clonotype appeared a few times. V gene TRBV5-4 combines with J gene TRBJ2-2, with 7 bases identical to TRBD2. The CDR3 consists of 16 residues. Germline loops: CDR1 SGHNT, CDR2 YYREEE (reference sequence). V lost 0 bases to trimming and J lost 5 bases; unmatched junction nucleotides: 7. CDR3 sequence: CASSLVPAGMTGELFF. The DNA for the CDR3 is TGTGCCAGCAGCTTGGTCCCAGCGGGAATGACCGGGGAGCTGTTTTTT.

The rearrangement links TRBV9 to TRBJ2-2; the match to TRBD1 covers 8 bases. The V gene end was trimmed by 1 base and the J gene end by 7 bases; junction bases not matched to a gene: 6. Germline CDR1 SGDLS, CDR2 YYNGEE. This CDR3 has 15 residues. The CDR3 sequence is CASSVSDRGFGELFF. CDR3 nucleotide sequence: TGTGCCAGCAGCGTATCCGACAGGGGATTCGGGGAGCTGTTTTTT.

This clonotype has a handful of counts. CDR3 protein: CASSLAEAFF. In DNA form, the CDR3 reads TGTGCCAGCAGTTTGGCTGAAGCTTTCTTT. This chain joins TRBV12-3 or TRBV12-4 and TRBJ1-1, with D hard to call. V was pared by 3 bases and J by 6 bases, with 2 bases between. This CDR3 has 10 residues.

This clonotype showed up many times. The chain recombines TRBV20-1 with TRBJ2-3; the match to TRBD2 covers 8 bases. V gave up 1 base and J gave up 1 base; unmatched junction bases: 16. The germline gives CDR1 DFQATT, CDR2 SNEGSKA (reference sequence). This CDR3 spans 19 amino acids. CDR3 sequence (DNA): TGCAGTGCTAGAGGGAACGTAGCGGGAAGACCTAGCCGCACAGATACGCAGTATTTT. It is translated as CSARGNVAGRPSRTDTQYF.

V usage is TRBV5-1 and J usage is TRBJ2-1; unclear D gene. The CDR3 has 14 amino acids. Germline V gene data show CDR1 as SGHRS and CDR2 as YFSETQ. V lost 0 bases and J 8 bases, leaving 12 bases between the germline ends. The CDR3 here is CASSLVSGFDEQFF. The CDR3 bases are TGCGCCAGCAGCTTGGTATCCGGGTTCGATGAGCAGTTCTTC.

This clonotype came up many times. The CDR3 bases are TGCAGCGTTGATCTGGAAACCACCGGGGAGCTGTTTTTT. Translation gives CSVDLETTGELFF. The rearrangement joins TRBV29-1 to TRBJ2-2; no clear D gene. The CDR3 has 13 amino acids. V was clipped by 3 bases and J by 4 bases, with 9 bases between them. Germline V lookup: CDR1 SQVTM, CDR2 ANQGSEA.

This clonotype was recorded many times. The CDR3 DNA reads as TGTGCCATACAAAGGGACAGGGCGAAGGGAGAGACCCAGTACTTC. Protein sequence: CAIQRDRAKGETQYF. J is TRBJ2-5 and V is TRBV10-3, with 9 positions matching TRBD1. The V gene's germline CDR1 is ENHRY and CDR2 SYGVKD. This CDR3 has 15 amino acids. Trimming removed 9 bases from V and 4 bases from J; junction bases left unmatched: 12.

This clonotype showed up many times. The chain couples TRBV4-3 to TRBJ2-1; TRBD2 matches at 14 bases. The CDR3 consists of 15 residues. CDR1 is LGHNA, CDR2 YSLEER, per germline. J was trimmed by 9 bases and V by 8 bases; bases with no gene match: 9. The CDR3 spells CASGGGLAGVAEQFF. The CDR3 DNA reads TGCGCCAGCGGCGGGGGACTAGCGGGAGTGGCTGAGCAGTTCTTC.

This clonotype was observed many times. This chain joins TRBV4-2 and TRBJ2-7; 10 bases match TRBD2. This CDR3 contains 16 residues. In germline, CDR1 is LGHNA, CDR2 YNFKEQ. The V and J ends lost 1 base and 2 bases, in that order; junction bases with no gene match: 5. CDR3: CASSQVAGGPPYEQYF. The CDR3 DNA follows: TGTGCCAGCAGCCAAGTAGCGGGGGGCCCTCCCTACGAGCAGTACTTC.

This clonotype was seen at least ten times. This chain's CDR3 is CASKGDRYEQYF. Here the CDR3 DNA reads TGTGCCAGCAAGGGGGACAGATACGAGCAGTACTTC. This rearrangement joins TRBV25-1 to TRBJ2-7, with 7 bases lining up with TRBD1. Trimming cost V 7 bases and J 4 bases; bases outside gene matches: 4. The CDR3 runs to 12 residues. From germline, CDR1 is MGHDK and CDR2 SYGVNS.

The sample holds many counts of this clonotype. In nucleotides, the CDR3 is TGCAGTGCTAGAGATGAGCGCTCCTACAATGAGCAGTTCTTC. Protein sequence: CSARDERSYNEQFF. V usage is TRBV20-1 and J usage is TRBJ2-1; D is undetermined. Trimming pared 0 bases from V and 0 bases from J, leaving 6 bases between. Germline V gene lookup returns CDR1 DFQATT and CDR2 SNEGSKA (reference sequence). There are 14 residues in the CDR3.

This clonotype was observed many times. The gene calls are TRBV10-3 and TRBJ2-7; TRBD2 matches 8 bases. After removal of 3 bases from V and 3 bases from J, the junction contained 7 bases not matched to a gene. The CDR3 sequence is 15 residues long. The germline CDR1 and CDR2 sequences are ENHRY and SYGVKD. The chain's CDR3 is CAISDDTREGYEQYF. The CDR3 DNA is TGTGCCATCAGTGACGACACTCGGGAGGGCTACGAGCAGTACTTC.

This clonotype occurred many times. The chain links TRBV15 to TRBJ1-2; TRBD1 matches 8 bases. The CDR3 contains 17 residues. Germline CDR1 and CDR2: LNHNV and YYDKDF (reference sequence). J lost 6 bases, V lost 0 bases, and 12 bases had no gene match. This CDR3 reads CATSRDSTSGRGHGYTF. Written as DNA, the CDR3 is TGTGCCACCAGCAGAGATTCAACCTCAGGCAGGGGGCATGGCTACACCTTC.